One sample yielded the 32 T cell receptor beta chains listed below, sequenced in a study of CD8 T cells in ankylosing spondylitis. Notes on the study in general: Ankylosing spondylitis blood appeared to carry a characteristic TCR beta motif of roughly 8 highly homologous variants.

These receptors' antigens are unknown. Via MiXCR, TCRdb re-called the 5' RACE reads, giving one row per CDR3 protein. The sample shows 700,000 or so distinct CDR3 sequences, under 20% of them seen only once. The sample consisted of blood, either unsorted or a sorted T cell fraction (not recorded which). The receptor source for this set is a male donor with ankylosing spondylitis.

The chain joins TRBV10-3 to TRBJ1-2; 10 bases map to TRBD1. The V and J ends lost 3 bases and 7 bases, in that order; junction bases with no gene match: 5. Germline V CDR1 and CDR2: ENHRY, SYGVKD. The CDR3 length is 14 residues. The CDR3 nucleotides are TGTGCCATCAGTGAAGTGGACAGGGGGTCTGGCTACACCTTC. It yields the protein CAISEVDRGSGYTF.

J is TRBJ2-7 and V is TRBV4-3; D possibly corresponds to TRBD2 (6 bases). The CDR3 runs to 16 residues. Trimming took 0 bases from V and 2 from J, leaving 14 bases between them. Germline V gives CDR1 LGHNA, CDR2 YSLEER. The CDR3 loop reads CASSQDRRDRPYEQYF. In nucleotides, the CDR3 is TGCGCCAGCAGCCAAGATCGGAGGGACCGCCCCTACGAGCAGTACTTC.

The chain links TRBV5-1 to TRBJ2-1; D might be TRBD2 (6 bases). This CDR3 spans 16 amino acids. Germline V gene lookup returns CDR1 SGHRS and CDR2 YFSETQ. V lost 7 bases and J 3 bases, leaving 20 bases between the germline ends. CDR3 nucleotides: TGCGCCAGCTTGGCGATGGCCGGGGGAGGCTACAATGAGCAGTTCTTC. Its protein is CASLAMAGGGYNEQFF.

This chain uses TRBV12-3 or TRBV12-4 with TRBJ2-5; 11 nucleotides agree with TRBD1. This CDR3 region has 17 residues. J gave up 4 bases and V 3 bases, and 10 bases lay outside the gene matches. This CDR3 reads CASSLWGRTGGRETQYF. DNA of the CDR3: TGTGCCAGCAGTTTGTGGGGGAGGACAGGGGGCCGAGAGACCCAGTACTTC.

CDR3 DNA sequence: TGTGCCAGCAGTCCCCGGGCAGAACCTAATCAGCCCCAGCATTTT. Protein product: CASSPRAEPNQPQHF. The chain uses TRBV6-2 or TRBV6-3 and TRBJ1-5; D not resolved. This CDR3 contains 15 residues. Per the germline V gene, CDR1 is MNHEY and CDR2 is SVGEGT. The V end lost 5 bases, the J end lost 4 bases, and 15 bases lay between the germline ends.

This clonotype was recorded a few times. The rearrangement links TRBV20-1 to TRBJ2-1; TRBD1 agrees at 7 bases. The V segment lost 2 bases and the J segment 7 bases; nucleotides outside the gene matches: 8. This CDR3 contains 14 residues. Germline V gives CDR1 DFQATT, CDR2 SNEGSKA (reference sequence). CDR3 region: CSARRDSDINEQFF. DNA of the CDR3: TGCAGTGCTAGACGGGACAGCGATATTAATGAGCAGTTCTTC.

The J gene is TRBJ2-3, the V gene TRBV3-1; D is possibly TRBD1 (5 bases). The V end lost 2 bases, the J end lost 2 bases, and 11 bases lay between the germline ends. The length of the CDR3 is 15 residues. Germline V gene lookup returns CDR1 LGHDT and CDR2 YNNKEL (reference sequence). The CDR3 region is CASSQRGRATDTQYF. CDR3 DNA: TGTGCCAGCAGCCAACGTGGCAGGGCCACAGATACGCAGTATTTT.

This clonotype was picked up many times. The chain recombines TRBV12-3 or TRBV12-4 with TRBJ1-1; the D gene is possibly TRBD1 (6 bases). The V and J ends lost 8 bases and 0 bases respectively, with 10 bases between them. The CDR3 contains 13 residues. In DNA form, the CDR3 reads TGTGCCAGCTGGGACACCTTGAACACTGAAGCTTTCTTT. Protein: CASWDTLNTEAFF.

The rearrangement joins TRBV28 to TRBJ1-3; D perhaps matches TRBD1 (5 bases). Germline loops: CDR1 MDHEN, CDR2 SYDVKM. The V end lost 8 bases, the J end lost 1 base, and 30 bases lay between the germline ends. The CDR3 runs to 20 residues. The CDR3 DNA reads TGTGCCAGCTCTTATATCATACCGGACGGTCGCAGACAGTCTGGAAACACCATATATTTT. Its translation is CASSYIIPDGRRQSGNTIYF.

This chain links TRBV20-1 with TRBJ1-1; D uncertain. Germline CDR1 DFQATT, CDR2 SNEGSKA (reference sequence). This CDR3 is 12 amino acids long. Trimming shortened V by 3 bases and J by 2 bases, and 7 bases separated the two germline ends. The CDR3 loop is CSASKDNTEAFF. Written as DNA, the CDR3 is TGCAGTGCTAGTAAGGATAACACTGAAGCTTTCTTT.

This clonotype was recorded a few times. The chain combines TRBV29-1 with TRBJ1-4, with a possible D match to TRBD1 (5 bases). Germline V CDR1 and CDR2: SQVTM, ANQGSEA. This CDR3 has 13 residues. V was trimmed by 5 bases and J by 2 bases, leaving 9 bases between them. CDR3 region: CSVSRGTNEKLFF. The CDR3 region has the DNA TGCAGCGTTAGCCGGGGCACTAATGAAAAACTGTTTTTT.

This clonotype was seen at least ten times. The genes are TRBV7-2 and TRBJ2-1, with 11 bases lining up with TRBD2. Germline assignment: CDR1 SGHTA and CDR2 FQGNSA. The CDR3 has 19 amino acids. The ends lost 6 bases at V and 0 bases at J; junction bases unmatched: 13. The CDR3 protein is CASSSIAGGTQSSYNEQFF. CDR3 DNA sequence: TGTGCCAGCAGTTCCATAGCGGGAGGGACTCAAAGCTCCTACAATGAGCAGTTCTTC.

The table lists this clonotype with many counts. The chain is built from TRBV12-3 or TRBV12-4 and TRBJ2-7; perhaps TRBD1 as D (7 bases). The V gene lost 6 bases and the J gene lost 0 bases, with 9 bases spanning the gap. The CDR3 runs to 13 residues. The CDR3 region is CASRRDSSYEQYF. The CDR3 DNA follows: TGTGCCAGCAGGCGGGACAGCTCCTACGAGCAGTACTTC.

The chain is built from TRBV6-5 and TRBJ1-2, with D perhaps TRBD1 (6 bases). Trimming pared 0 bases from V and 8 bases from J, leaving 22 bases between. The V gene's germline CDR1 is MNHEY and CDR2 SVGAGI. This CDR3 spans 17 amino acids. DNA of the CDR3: TGTGCCAGCAGTTACTCAAGCTGGGGGGAAAAGGGGGGCGGCTACACCTTC. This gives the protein CASSYSSWGEKGGGYTF.

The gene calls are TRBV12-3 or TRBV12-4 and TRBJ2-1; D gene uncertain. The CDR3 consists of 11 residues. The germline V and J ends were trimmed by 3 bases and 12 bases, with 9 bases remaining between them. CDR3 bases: TGTGCCAGCAGTTTCCCTGGGGTGCAGTTCTTC. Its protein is CASSFPGVQFF.

The CDR3 is CASSSQGAWTEAFF. The DNA of the CDR3 is TGTGCCAGCAGCTCCCAGGGGGCTTGGACTGAAGCTTTCTTT. This chain joins TRBV7-2 and TRBJ1-1, with 8 bases aligning to TRBD1. V shed 4 bases, J shed 5 bases, and the junction held 6 bases outside the gene matches. This CDR3 spans 14 amino acids. Germline CDR1 reads SGHTA; CDR2 reads FQGNSA.

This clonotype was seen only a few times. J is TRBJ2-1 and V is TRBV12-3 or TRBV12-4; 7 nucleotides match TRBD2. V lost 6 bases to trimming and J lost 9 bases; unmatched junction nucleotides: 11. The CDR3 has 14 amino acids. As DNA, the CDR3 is TGTGCCAGCAGCTTCGGGACTACCCTTCGTGAGCAGTTCTTC. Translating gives CASSFGTTLREQFF.

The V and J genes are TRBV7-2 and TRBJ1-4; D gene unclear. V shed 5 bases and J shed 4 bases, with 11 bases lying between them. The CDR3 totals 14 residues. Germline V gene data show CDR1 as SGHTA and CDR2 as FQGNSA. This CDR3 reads CASSLDLFNEKLFF. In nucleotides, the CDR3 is TGTGCCAGCAGCCTAGATCTATTTAATGAAAAACTGTTTTTT.

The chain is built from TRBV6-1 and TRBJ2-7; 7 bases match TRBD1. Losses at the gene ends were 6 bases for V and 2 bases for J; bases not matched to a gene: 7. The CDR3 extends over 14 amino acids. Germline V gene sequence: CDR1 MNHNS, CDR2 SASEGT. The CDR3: CASSHWGQPYEQYF. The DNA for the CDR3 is TGTGCCAGCAGCCATTGGGGACAGCCCTACGAGCAGTACTTC.

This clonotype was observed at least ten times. The DNA of the CDR3 is TGTGCCAGCAGGGAGGGGGGGAATCAGCCCCAGCATTTT. Its translation is CASREGGNQPQHF. The chain has TRBV27 and TRBJ1-5; possible D gene TRBD1, 6 bases. The CDR3 runs 13 residues. Germline-derived CDR1 and CDR2 are MNHEY and SMNVEV (reference sequence). Trimming stripped 6 bases from V and 4 bases from J, with 10 bases between.

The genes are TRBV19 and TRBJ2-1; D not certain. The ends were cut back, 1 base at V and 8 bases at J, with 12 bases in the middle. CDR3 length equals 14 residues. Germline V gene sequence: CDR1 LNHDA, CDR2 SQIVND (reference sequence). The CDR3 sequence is CASSIGSLRHEQFF. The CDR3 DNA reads TGTGCCAGTAGTATAGGATCCCTTCGCCATGAGCAGTTCTTC.

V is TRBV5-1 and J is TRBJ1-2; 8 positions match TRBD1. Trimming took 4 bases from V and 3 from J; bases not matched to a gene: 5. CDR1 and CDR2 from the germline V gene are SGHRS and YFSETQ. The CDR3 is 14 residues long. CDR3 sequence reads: CASSTTGGDYGYTF. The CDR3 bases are TGCGCCAGCAGCACAACAGGGGGGGACTATGGCTACACCTTC.

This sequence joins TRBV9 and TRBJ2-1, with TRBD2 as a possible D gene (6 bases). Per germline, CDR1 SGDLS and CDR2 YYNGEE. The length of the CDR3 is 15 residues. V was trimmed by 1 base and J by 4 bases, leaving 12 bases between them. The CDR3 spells CASSVTPSGYNEQFF. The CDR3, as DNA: TGTGCCAGCAGCGTAACTCCCAGCGGGTACAATGAGCAGTTCTTC.

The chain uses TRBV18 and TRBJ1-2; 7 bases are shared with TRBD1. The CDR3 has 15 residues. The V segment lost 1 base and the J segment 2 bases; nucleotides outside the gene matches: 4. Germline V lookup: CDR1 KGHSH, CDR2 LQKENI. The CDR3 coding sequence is TGTGCCAGCTCACCACGGGCGGGACAGAACTATGGCTACACCTTC. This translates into CASSPRAGQNYGYTF. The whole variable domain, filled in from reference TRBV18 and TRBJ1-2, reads NAGVMQNPRHLVRRRGQEARLRCSPMKGHSHVYWYRQLPEEGLKFMVYLQKENIIDESGMPKERFSAEFPKEGPSILRIQQVVRGDSAAYFCASSPRAGQNYGYTFGSGTRLTVV.

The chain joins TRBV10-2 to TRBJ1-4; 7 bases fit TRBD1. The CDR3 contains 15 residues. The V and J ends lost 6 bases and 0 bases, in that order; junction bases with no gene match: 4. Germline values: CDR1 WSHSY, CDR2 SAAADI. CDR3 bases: TGCGCCAGCAGGACAGGGCGAACAACTAATGAAAAACTGTTTTTT. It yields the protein CASRTGRTTNEKLFF.

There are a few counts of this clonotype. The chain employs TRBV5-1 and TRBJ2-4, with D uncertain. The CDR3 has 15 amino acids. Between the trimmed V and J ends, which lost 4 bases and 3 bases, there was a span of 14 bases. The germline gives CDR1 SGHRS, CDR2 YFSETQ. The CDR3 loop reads CASSPRPWDKNIQYF. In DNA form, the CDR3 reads TGCGCCAGCAGCCCCCGACCGTGGGACAAAAACATTCAGTACTTC.

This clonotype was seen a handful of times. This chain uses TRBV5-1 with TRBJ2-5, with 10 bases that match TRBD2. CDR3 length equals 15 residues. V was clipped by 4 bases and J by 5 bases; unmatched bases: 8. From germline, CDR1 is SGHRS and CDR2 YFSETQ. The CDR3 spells CASSKVAGGWETQYF. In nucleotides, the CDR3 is TGCGCCAGCAGCAAGGTAGCGGGAGGATGGGAGACCCAGTACTTC. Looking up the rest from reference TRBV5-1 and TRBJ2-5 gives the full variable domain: KAGVTQTPRYLIKTRGQQVTLSCSPISGHRSVSWYQQTPGQGLQFLFEYFSETQRNKGNFPGRFSGRQFSNSRSEMNVSTLELGDSALYLCASSKVAGGWETQYFGPGTRLLVL.

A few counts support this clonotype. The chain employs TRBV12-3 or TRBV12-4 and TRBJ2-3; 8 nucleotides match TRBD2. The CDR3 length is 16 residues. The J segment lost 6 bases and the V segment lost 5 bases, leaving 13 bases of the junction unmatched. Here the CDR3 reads CASSPGLADTGDTQYF. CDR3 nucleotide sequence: TGTGCCAGCAGTCCCGGACTAGCCGACACCGGGGATACGCAGTATTTT.

The CDR3 region has the DNA TGTGCCAGCATGCGGTACACCAATCAGCCCCAGCATTTT. Translation: CASMRYTNQPQHF. The chain couples TRBV6-2 or TRBV6-3 to TRBJ1-5, with D uncertain. This CDR3 contains 13 residues. Between the trimmed V and J ends, which lost 7 bases and 3 bases, there was a span of 10 bases. Germline loops: CDR1 MNHEY, CDR2 SVGEGT.

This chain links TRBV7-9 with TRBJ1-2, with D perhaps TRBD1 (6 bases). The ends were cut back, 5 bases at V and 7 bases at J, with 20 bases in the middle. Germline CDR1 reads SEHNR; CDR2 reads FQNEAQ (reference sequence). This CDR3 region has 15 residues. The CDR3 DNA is TGTGCCAGCAGCCAACCCGACAGGCCCGGAGGTGGCTACACCTTC. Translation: CASSQPDRPGGGYTF.

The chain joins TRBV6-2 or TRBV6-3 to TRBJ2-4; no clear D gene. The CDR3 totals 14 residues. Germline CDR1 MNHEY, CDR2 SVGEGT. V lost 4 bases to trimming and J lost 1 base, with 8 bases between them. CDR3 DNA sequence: TGTGCCAGCAGTTTTGACGACGCCAAAAACATTCAGTACTTC. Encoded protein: CASSFDDAKNIQYF.

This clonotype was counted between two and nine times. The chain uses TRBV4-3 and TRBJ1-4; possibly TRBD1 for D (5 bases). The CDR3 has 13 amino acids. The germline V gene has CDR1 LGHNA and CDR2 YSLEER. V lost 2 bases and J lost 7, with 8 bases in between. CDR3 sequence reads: CASSQYGGEKLFF. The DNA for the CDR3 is TGCGCCAGCAGCCAATACGGGGGTGAAAAACTGTTTTTT.